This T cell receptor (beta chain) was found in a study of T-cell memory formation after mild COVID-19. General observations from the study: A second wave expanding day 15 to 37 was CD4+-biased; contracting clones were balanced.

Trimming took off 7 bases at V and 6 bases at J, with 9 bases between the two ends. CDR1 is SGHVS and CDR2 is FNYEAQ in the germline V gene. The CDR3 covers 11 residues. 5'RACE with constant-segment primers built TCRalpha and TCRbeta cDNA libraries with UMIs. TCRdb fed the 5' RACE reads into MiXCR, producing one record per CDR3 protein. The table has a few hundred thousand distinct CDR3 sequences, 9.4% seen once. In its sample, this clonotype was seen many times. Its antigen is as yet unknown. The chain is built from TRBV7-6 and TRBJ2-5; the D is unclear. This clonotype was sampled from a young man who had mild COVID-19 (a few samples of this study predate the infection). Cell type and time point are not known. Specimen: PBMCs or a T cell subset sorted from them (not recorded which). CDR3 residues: CASTTPQTQYF. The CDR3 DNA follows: TGTGCCAGCACCACGCCTCAGACCCAGTACTTC. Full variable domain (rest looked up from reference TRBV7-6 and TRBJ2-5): GAGVSQSPRYKVTKRGQDVALRCDPISGHVSLYWYRQALGQGPEFLTYFNYEAQQDKSGLPNDRFSAERPEGSISTLTIQRTEQRDSAMYRCASTTPQTQYFGPGTRLLVL.